This T cell receptor (beta chain) is from a study of post-analysis software for immune sequencing data. Whole-study context: Included among the disease courses, which were recorded for the cohort, were relapsing-remitting, secondary progressive and progressive-relapsing multiple sclerosis.

The CDR3 extends over 13 amino acids. CDR1 LGHDT and CDR2 YNNKEL come from the germline V gene (reference sequence). The V gene lost 3 bases and the J gene lost 7 bases, with 12 bases spanning the gap. TCR beta cDNA libraries included unique molecular identifiers. Input amounts of roughly 0.85 to 11 million T cells were used. These gave 500,000 or so cDNA molecules, so each molecule approximated one T cell. One entry per CDR3 protein results from TCRdb running MiXCR on the PCR reads. The sample carries hundreds of thousands of distinct CDR3 sequences, around 40% recorded once. Study observations and caveats: There were roughly 5 TRBV segments more frequent in patients than controls, and TRBV5-6, TRBV5-1 and TRBV20-1 were among them. Significantly decreased normalized Chao1 diversity was recorded for multiple sclerosis patients relative to controls. The F measure placed samples prepared in the same batch into strongly shared clusters.

This clonotype was detected only once. Its antigen is currently unknown. The V call is TRBV3-1, the J call TRBJ1-1, with no clear D. The TCR sequence derives from a girl aged 10 to 17 with multiple sclerosis. The sequenced sample consisted of blood. CDR3 amino acids: CASSQGGRVEAFF. As DNA, the CDR3 is TGTGCCAGCAGCCAGGGCGGACGGGTTGAAGCTTTCTTT. Together with reference TRBV3-1 and TRBJ1-1, the CDR3 gives the full variable domain: DTAVSQTPKYLVTQMGNDKSIKCEQNLGHDTMYWYKQDSKKFLKIMFSYNNKELIINETVPNRFSPKSPDKAHLNLHINSLELGDSAVYFCASSQGGRVEAFFGQGTRLTVV.